These T cell receptor beta chains were read from a single sample in a study of T cells in Graves' hyperthyroidism and ophthalmopathy. Via MiXCR, TCRdb re-called the multiplex PCR reads, giving one row per CDR3 protein. Of about 560,000 distinct CDR3 sequences detected, over 15% appear once; the ten largest clones hold approximately 20%. Sequences were obtained from blood. The receptors stem from a woman aged 18-29 years with Graves' hyperthyroidism. The CDR3 runs from the conserved cysteine through the conserved F or W. Fields, in order: D gene, clone size, J gene, V gene, CDR3 DNA, CDR3 protein. A D gene is named only where the DNA matches it firmly. The size of a clone is reported for some rows only, either as once, few or many, or as a class for expanded clones.

. few TRBJ1-2 TRBV6-1 TGTGCCAGCAGCGCCGTAGGGACCGCTAACTATGGCTACACCTTC CASSAVGTANYGYTF
TRBD2 many TRBJ2-3 TRBV20-1 TGCAGTGCGCCGACTAGCGGGGGCCTCACAGATACGCAGTATTTT CSAPTSGGLTDTQYF
. . TRBJ1-6 TRBV6-5 TGTGCCAGCAGTTACGGGAATTCACCCCTCCACTTT CASSYGNSPLHF
TRBD2 few TRBJ2-7 TRBV5-1 TGCGCCAGCAGCTTCCCTCCGGGGGGGACCCTAAAGGAGCAGTACTTC CASSFPPGGTLKEQYF
. . TRBJ1-3 TRBV20-1 TGCAGTGCTAGAGATCCGGACAGCTCTGGAAACACCATATACTTT CSARDPDSSGNTIYF
. . TRBJ1-1 TRBV5-1 TGCGCCAGCAGCTTACAGGGTTTCGCTGAAGCTTTCTTT CASSLQGFAEAFF
. few TRBJ1-2 TRBV24-1 TGTGCCACCAGCGAAACAGGACACGGCTACACCTTC CATSETGHGYTF
TRBD2 many TRBJ2-7 TRBV11-2 TGTGCCAGCAACCACCTTAGCGGGAGCTCCTACGAGCAGTACTTC CASNHLSGSSYEQYF
. many TRBJ2-7 TRBV6-5 TGTGCCAGCAGTTACTCAGGGGCCGATAGCTCCTACGAGCAGTACTTC CASSYSGADSSYEQYF
TRBD1 . TRBJ1-1 TRBV5-4 TGTGCCAGCAACTACGCGACAGGGCACAACACTGAAGCTTTCTTT CASNYATGHNTEAFF
. . TRBJ2-3 TRBV29-1 TGCAGCGTTCGAATTCTAGCAGATACGCAGTATTTT CSVRILADTQYF
TRBD2 many TRBJ2-3 TRBV6-5 TGTGCCAGCAGTTGGGCTAGCGGGGGTCGTGATACGCAGTATTTT CASSWASGGRDTQYF
. few TRBJ2-3 TRBV5-1 TGCGCCGGCAGCTTGTGGGCACAAACCACAGATACGCAGTATTTT CAGSLWAQTTDTQYF
. many TRBJ2-7 TRBV6-6 TGTGCCAGCAGTTACTCGCCGGACGGAACTACTCCAACCTACGAGCAGTACTTC CASSYSPDGTTPTYEQYF
. few TRBJ2-1 TRBV24-1 TGTGCCACCAGTGACCGACCGAAGGGAACATACAATGAGCAGTTCTTC CATSDRPKGTYNEQFF
TRBD1 few TRBJ2-3 TRBV6-2/TRBV6-3 TGTGCCAGCGGGTTGGGGACAGGAAGGACAGATACGCAGTATTTT CASGLGTGRTDTQYF
. . TRBJ2-2 TRBV20-1 TGCAGTGCTAGGATAGCGGCACTTACCGGGGAGCTGTTTTTT CSARIAALTGELFF
. many TRBJ2-7 TRBV6-1 TGTGCCAGCAGTGATGACAGAAGGTACGAGCAGTACTTC CASSDDRRYEQYF
. few TRBJ2-5 TRBV7-2 TGTGCCAGCAGCTTAGATCAGGGGCATTTAGGGACCCAGTACTTC CASSLDQGHLGTQYF
. . TRBJ1-1 TRBV6-5 TGTGCCAGCAGTTCCTTCGACAGGAACACTGAAGCTTTCTTT CASSSFDRNTEAFF
. many TRBJ2-1 TRBV10-3 TGTGCCATCAGTGAGGGAGGACTACACAATGAGCAGTTCTTC CAISEGGLHNEQFF
. many TRBJ1-6 TRBV11-2 TGTGCCAGCAGCTACGGGGGCTCTAATTCACCCCTCCACTTT CASSYGGSNSPLHF